The sequence of this T cell receptor (beta chain) was determined in a study of T cell responses to AZD1222 COVID-19 vaccine. V was pared by 6 bases and J by 7 bases, with 12 bases between. The CDR3 sequence is 12 residues long. Method: immunoSEQ multiplex PCR; TCRdb's copy keeps in-frame clones and lacks some. This table holds about 120,000 clones, approximately 92% found once. The TCR comes from an adult in good health. V and J are TRBV12-3 or TRBV12-4 and TRBJ2-5; D gene ambiguous. The input for sequencing was peripheral blood, taken on day 0 of AZD1222 vaccination. In DNA, the CDR3 is TGTGCCAGCAGCAACCCCCCAGCGACCCAGTACTTC. This codes for CASSNPPATQYF.